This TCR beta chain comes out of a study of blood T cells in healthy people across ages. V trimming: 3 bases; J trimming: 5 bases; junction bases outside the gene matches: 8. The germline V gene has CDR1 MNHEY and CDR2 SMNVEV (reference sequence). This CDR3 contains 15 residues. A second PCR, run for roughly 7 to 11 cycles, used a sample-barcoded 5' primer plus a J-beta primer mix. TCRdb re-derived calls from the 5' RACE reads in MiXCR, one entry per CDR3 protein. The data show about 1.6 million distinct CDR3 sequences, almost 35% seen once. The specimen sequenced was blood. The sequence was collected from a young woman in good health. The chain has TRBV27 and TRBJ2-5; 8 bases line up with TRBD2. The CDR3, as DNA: TGTGCCAGCAGTTTGGATAGCGGGATGCAGGAGACCCAGTACTTC. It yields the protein CASSLDSGMQETQYF.